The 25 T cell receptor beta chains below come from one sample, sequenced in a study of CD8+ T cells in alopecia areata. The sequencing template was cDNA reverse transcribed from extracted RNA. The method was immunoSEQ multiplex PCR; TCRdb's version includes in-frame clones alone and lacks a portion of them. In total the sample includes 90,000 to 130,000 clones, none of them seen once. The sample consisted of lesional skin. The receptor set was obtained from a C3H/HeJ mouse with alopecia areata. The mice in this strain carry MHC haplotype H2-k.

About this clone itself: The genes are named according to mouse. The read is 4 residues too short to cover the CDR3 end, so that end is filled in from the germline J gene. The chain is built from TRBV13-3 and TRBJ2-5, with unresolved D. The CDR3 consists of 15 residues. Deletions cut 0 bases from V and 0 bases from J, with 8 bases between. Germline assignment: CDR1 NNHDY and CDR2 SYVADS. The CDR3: CASSDAEFNQDTQYF. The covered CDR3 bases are TGTGCCAGCAGTGATGCAGAATTTAACCAAGAC.

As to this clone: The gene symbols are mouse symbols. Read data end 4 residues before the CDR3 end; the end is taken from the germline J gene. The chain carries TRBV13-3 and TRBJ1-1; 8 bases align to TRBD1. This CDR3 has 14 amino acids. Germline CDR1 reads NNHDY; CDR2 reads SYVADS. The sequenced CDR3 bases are TGTGCCAGCAGCCTTACAGGGGGAGGGACA. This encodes CASSLTGGGT. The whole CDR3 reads CASSLTGGGTEVFF.

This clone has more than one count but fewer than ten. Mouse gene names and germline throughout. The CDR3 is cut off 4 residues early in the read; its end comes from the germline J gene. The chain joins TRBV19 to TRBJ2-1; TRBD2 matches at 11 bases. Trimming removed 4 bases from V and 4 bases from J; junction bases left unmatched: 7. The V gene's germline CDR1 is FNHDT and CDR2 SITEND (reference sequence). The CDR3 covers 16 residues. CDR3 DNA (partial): TGTGCCAGCAGTTACCCCGGGACTGGGGGTTATGCT. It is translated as CASSYPGTGGYA. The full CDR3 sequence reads CASSYPGTGGYAEQFF.

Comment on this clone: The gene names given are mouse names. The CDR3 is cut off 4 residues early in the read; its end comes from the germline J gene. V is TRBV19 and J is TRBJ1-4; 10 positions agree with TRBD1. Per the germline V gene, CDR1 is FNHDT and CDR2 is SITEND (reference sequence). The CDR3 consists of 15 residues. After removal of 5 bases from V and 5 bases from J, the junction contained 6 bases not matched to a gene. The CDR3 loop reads CASRLRDRGNERLFF. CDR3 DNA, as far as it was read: TGTGCCAGCAGGCTCCGGGACAGGGGTAACGAA.

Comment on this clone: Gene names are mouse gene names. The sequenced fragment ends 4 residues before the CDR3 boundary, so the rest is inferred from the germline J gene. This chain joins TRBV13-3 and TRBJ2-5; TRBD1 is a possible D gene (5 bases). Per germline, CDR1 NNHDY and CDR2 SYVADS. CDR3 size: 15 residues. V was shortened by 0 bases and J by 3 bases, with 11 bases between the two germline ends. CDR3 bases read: TGTGCCAGCAGTGATGGGGGAGGACATCAAGAC. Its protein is CASSDGGGHQD. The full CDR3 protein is CASSDGGGHQDTQYF.

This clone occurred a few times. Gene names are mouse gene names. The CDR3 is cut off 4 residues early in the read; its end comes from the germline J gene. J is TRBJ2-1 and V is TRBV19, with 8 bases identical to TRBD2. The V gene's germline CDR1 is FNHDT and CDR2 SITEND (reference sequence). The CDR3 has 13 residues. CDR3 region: CASSGGAGAEQFF. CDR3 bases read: TGTGCCAGCAGTGGGGGGGCGGGGGCT.

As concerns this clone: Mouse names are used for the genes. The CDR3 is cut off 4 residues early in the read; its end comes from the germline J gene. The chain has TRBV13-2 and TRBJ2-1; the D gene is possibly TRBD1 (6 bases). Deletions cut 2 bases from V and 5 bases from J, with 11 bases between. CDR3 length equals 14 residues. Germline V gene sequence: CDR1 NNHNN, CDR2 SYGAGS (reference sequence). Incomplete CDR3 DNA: TGTGCCAGCGGTGAGACAGGATACCATGCT. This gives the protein CASGETGYHA. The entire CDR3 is CASGETGYHAEQFF.

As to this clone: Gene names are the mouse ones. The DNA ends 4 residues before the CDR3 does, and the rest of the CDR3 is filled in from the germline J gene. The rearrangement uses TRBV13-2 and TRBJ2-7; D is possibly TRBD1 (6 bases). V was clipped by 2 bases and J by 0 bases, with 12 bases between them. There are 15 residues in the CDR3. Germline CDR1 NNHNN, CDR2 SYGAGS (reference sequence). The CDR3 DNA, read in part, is TGTGCCAGCGGTGAGCCCGACAGGAGCTCCTAT. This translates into CASGEPDRSSY. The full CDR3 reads CASGEPDRSSYEQYF.

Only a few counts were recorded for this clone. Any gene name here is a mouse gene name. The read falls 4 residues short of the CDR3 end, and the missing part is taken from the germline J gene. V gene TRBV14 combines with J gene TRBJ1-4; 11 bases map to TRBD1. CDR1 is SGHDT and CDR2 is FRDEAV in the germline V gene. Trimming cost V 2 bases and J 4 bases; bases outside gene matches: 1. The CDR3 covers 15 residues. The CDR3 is CASSFGTGGNERLFF. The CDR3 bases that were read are TGTGCCAGCAGTTTTGGGACAGGGGGCAACGAA.

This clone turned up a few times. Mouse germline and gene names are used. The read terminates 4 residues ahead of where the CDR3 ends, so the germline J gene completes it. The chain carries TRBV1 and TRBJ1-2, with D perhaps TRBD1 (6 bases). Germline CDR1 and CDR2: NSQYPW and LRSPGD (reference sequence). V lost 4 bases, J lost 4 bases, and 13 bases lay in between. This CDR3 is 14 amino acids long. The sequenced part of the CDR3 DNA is TGCACCTGCAGTGATGCCAGGGGAGGCTCC. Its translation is CTCSDARGGS. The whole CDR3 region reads CTCSDARGGSDYTF. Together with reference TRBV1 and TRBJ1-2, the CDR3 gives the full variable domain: VTLLEQNPRWRLVPRGQAVNLRCILKNSQYPWMSWYQQDLQKQLQWLFTLRSPGDKEVKSLPGADYLATRVTDTELRLQVANMSQGRTLYCTCSDARGGSDYTFGSGTRLLVI.

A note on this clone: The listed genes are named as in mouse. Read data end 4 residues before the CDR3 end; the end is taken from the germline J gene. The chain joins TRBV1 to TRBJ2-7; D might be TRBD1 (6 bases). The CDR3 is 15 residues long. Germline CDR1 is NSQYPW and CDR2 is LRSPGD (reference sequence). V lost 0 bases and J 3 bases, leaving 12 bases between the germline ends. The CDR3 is CTCSADEGQNYEQYF. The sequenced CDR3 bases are TGCACCTGCAGTGCAGATGAGGGACAAAACTAT.

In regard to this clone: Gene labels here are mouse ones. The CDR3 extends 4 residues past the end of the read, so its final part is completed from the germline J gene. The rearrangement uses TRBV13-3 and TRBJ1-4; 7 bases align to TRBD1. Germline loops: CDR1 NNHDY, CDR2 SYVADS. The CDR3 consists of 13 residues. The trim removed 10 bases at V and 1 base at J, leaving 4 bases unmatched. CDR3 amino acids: CAARDSSNERLFF. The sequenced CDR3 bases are TGTGCCGCCCGGGACAGTTCCAACGAA.

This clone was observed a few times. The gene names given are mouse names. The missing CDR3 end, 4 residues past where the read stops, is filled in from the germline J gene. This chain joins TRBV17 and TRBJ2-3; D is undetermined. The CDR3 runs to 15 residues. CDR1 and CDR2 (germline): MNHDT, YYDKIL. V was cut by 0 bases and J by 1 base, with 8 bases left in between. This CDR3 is CASSRDLLGAETLYF. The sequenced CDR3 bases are TGTGCTAGCAGTAGAGATCTCCTCGGTGCAGAA.

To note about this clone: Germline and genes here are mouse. The sequenced part of the CDR3 DNA is TGTGCCAGCGGCGACAGCTTCCAAGAC. It codes for CASGDSFQD. The complete CDR3 protein is CASGDSFQDTQYF. The chain links TRBV13-3 to TRBJ2-5; TRBD1 is a possible D gene (5 bases). The read is 4 residues too short to cover the CDR3 end, so that end is filled in from the germline J gene. The germline V gene encodes CDR1 NNHDY and CDR2 SYVADS. With 7 bases removed from V and 2 bases from J, the gap between germline ends came to 11 bases. The CDR3 is made up of 13 amino acids.

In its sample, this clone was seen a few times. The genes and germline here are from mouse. Partial CDR3 DNA: TGTGCCAGCAGTGATAAGGGGGACTGGGGGGTTTTGTCGTATGCT. It yields the protein CASSDKGDWGVLSYA. The whole CDR3 reads CASSDKGDWGVLSYAEQFF. The chain combines TRBV13-3 with TRBJ2-1, with 12 bases matching TRBD2. The read comes to an end 4 residues before the CDR3 does, leaving the germline J gene to fill in the end. CDR3 length equals 19 residues. Germline loops: CDR1 NNHDY, CDR2 SYVADS. J was trimmed by 4 bases and V by 1 base; bases with no gene match: 12.

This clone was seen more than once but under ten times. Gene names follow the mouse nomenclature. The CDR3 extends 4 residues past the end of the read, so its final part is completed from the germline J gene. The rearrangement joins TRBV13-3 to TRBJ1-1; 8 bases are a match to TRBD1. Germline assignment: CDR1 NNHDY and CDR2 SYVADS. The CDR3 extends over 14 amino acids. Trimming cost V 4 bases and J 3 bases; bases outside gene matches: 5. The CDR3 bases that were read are TGTGCCAGCAGTTTTGACAGGGGATACACA. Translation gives CASSFDRGYT. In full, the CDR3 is CASSFDRGYTEVFF.

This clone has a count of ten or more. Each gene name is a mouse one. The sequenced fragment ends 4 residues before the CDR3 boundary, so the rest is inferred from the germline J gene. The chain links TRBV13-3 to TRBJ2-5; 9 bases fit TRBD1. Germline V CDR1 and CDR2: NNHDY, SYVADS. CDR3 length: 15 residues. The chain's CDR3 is CASSAGTGRRDTQYF. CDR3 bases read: TGTGCCAGCAGTGCTGGGACAGGGAGGAGGGAC.

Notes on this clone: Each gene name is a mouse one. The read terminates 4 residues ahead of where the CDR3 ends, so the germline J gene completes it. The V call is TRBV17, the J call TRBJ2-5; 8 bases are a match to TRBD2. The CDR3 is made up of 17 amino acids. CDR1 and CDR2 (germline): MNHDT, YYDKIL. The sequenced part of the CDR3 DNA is TGTGCTAGCAGTAGAGGGGGGGGCGCCCCCCCAGCAGAC. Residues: CASSRGGGAPPAD. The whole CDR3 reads CASSRGGGAPPADTQYF.

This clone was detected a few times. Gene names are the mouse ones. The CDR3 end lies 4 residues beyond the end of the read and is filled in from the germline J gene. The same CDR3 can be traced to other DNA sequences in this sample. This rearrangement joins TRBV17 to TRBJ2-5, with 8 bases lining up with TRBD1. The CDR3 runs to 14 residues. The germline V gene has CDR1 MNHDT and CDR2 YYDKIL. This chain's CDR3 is CASSRGQGKDTQYF. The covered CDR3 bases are TGTGCTAGCAGTAGAGGACAGGGGAAAGAC.

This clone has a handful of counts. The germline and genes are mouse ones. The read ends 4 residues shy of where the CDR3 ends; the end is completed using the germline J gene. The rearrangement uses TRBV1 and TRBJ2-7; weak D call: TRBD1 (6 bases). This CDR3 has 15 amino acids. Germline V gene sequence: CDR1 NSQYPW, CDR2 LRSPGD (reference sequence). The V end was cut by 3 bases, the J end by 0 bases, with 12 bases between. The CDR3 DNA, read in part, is TGCACCTGCAGTGCCCGGGACACAAGCTCCTAT. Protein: CTCSARDTSSY. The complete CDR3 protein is CTCSARDTSSYEQYF.

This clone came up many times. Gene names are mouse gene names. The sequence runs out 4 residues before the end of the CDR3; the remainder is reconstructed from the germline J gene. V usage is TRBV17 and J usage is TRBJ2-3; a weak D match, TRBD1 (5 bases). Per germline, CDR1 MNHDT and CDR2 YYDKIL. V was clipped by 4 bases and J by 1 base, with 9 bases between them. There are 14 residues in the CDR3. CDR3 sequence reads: CASSTGIGAETLYF. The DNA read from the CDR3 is TGTGCTAGCAGTACAGGGATCGGTGCAGAA. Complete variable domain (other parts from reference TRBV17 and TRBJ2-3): DTTVKQNPRYKLARVGKPVNLICSQTMNHDTMYWYQKKPNQAPKLLLFYYDKILNREADTFEKFQSSRPNNSFCSLYIGSAGLEYSAMYLCASSTGIGAETLYFGSGTRLTVL.

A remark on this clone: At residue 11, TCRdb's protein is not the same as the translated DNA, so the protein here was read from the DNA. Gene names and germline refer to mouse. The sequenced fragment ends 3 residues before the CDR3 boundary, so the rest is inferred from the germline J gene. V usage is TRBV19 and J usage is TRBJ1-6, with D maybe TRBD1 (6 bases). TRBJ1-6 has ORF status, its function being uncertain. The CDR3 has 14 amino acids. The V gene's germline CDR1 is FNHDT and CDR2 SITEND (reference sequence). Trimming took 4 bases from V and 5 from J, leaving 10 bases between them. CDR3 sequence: CASSQTGDNSPLYF. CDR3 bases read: TGTGCCAGCAGTCAGACAGGAGATAATTCGCCC.

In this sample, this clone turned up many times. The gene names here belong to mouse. This CDR3 reads CASSPRLGGRYEQYF. Incomplete CDR3 DNA: TGTGCCAGCAGCCCCAGACTGGGGGGGCGCTAT. The chain has TRBV13-3 and TRBJ2-7; TRBD2 aligns across 12 bases. The CDR3 is cut off 4 residues early in the read; its end comes from the germline J gene. V lost 5 bases and J lost 3; bases outside the gene matches: 6. The CDR3 length is 15 residues. The germline V gene has CDR1 NNHDY and CDR2 SYVADS.

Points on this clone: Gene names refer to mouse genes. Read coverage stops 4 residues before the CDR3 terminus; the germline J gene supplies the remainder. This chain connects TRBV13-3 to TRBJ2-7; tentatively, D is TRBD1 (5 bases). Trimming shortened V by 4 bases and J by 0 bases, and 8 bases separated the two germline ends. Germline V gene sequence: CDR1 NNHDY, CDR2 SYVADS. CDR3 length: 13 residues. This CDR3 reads CASSRGHSYEQYF. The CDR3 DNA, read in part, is TGTGCCAGCAGTCGAGGACACTCCTAT.

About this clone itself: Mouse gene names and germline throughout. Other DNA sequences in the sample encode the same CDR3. The CDR3 DNA, read in part, is TGTGCCAGCAGGGGACAGGGAGGAAACACA. Translation gives CASRGQGGNT. In full, the CDR3 reads CASRGQGGNTEVFF. This chain links TRBV13-1 with TRBJ1-1, with 9 positions matching TRBD1. Read data end 4 residues before the CDR3 end; the end is taken from the germline J gene. This CDR3 is built from 14 residues. Germline V gene sequence: CDR1 NSHNY, CDR2 SYGAGN. V lost 5 bases and J lost 1; bases outside the gene matches: 3.